A single sample is the source of the 17 T cell receptor beta chains below, sequenced in a study of T cells in Graves' hyperthyroidism and ophthalmopathy. Amplification targeted TCR beta CDR3 regions from RNA transcripts. With the HTBI primer set, the TCR CDR3 went through a first round of RT-PCR. TCRdb itself ran the multiplex PCR reads through MiXCR, one entry per CDR3 protein. The table shows about 590,000 distinct CDR3 sequences, with approximately 14% occurring only once. Sequenced sample: blood. The source is a woman in her twenties or thirties with Graves' hyperthyroidism.

The J gene is TRBJ1-6, the V gene TRBV27, with unresolved D. V dropped 6 bases and J dropped 5 bases, with 11 bases sitting between them. The CDR3 length is 14 residues. Germline CDR1 and CDR2: MNHEY and SMNVEV (reference sequence). CDR3 residues: CASSSRENNSPLHF. CDR3 coding DNA: TGTGCCAGCAGCTCCAGAGAGAATAATTCACCCCTCCACTTT.

This clonotype was seen a few times. The chain combines TRBV29-1 with TRBJ1-5; tentatively, D is TRBD1 (6 bases). The CDR3 runs 14 residues. V was shortened by 6 bases and J by 4 bases, with 16 bases between the two germline ends. The germline gives CDR1 SQVTM, CDR2 ANQGSEA. The CDR3 here is CSVATGRENQPQHF. The CDR3 bases are TGCAGCGTCGCAACAGGGAGGGAGAATCAGCCCCAGCATTTT.

Many counts were recorded for this clonotype. V usage is TRBV6-2 or TRBV6-3 and J usage is TRBJ2-7; D possibly corresponds to TRBD1 (5 bases). The length of the CDR3 is 13 residues. Per germline, CDR1 MNHEY and CDR2 SVGEGT. V was clipped by 2 bases and J by 3 bases, with 8 bases between them. CDR3 region: CASSYETDYEQYF. CDR3 in DNA: TGTGCCAGCAGTTACGAGACAGACTACGAGCAGTACTTC.

This clonotype appeared many times. This chain joins TRBV12-3 or TRBV12-4 and TRBJ2-3; no reliable D call. This CDR3 spans 12 amino acids. Trimming took off 1 base at V and 8 bases at J, with 7 bases between the two ends. The CDR3 loop is CASSLGRSTQYF. The CDR3 nucleotides are TGTGCCAGCAGTTTAGGTAGAAGTACGCAGTATTTT.

This clonotype was counted many times. This chain connects TRBV30 to TRBJ2-1, with 7 nucleotides matching TRBD2. Looked up from germline, CDR1 is GTSNPN and CDR2 is SVGIG (reference sequence). The V gene end was trimmed by 2 bases and the J gene end by 4 bases; junction bases not matched to a gene: 5. The length of the CDR3 is 14 residues. The CDR3 protein is CAWSPREGYNEQFF. CDR3 DNA: TGTGCCTGGAGTCCGAGGGAGGGTTACAATGAGCAGTTCTTC.

There are a few counts of this clonotype. The rearrangement joins TRBV3-1 to TRBJ2-2, with D perhaps matching TRBD2 (6 bases). V lost 3 bases, J lost 6 bases, and 17 bases lay in between. The CDR3 is 16 amino acids. CDR1 is LGHDT and CDR2 is YNNKEL in the germline V gene (reference sequence). The CDR3 nucleotides are TGTGCCAGCAGCCATGGAGGGGAGAGACTGTCCGGGGAGCTGTTTTTT. Translated, it gives CASSHGGERLSGELFF.

This clonotype showed up many times. The gene calls are TRBV3-1 and TRBJ2-4, with TRBD1 matching over 8 bases. Germline V CDR1 and CDR2: LGHDT, YNNKEL (reference sequence). J was trimmed by 1 base and V by 4 bases; bases with no gene match: 3. This CDR3 is 15 amino acids long. This chain's CDR3 is CASSLRTGAKNIQYF. As DNA, the CDR3 is TGTGCCAGCAGCCTCCGGACAGGGGCCAAAAACATTCAGTACTTC.

This clonotype has a count of ten or more. This chain connects TRBV30 to TRBJ1-1; D remains unclear. Trimming shortened V by 5 bases and J by 0 bases, and 10 bases separated the two germline ends. The CDR3 contains 13 residues. The germline CDR1 and CDR2 sequences are GTSNPN and SVGIG (reference sequence). CDR3 loop: CAWSADLNTEAFF. CDR3 DNA: TGTGCCTGGTCTGCCGATTTGAACACTGAAGCTTTCTTT.

Concerning this clonotype itself: A much larger clone differs from this one at a single base, so this may be a read error. J is TRBJ2-1 and V is TRBV20-1, with 11 bases matching TRBD2. Germline trimming cut 1 base from V and 2 bases from J; bases unmatched to any gene: 4. CDR3 length: 16 amino acids. Germline CDR1 is DFQATT and CDR2 is SNEGSKA (reference sequence). In DNA form, the CDR3 reads TGCAGTGCTAGAGGGCTAGCGGGAGGAGCCTACAATGAGCAGTTCTTC. Protein: CSARGLAGGAYNEQFF.

This clonotype was found many times. The chain carries TRBV28 and TRBJ2-7; D not certain. Trimming pared 6 bases from V and 1 base from J, leaving 10 bases between. Germline V gives CDR1 MDHEN, CDR2 SYDVKM. CDR3 length: 13 amino acids. CDR3 in amino acids: CASRVGISYEQYF. The CDR3 nucleotides are TGTGCCAGCAGGGTAGGGATTTCCTACGAGCAGTACTTC.

This chain links TRBV28 with TRBJ1-2; TRBD1 is a possible D gene (6 bases). The germline CDR1 and CDR2 sequences are MDHEN and SYDVKM. Trimming cost V 6 bases and J 3 bases, with 11 bases left between them. CDR3 length: 13 amino acids. The CDR3 DNA follows: TGTGCCAGCAGGTTACAGGGTGACTATGGCTACACCTTC. As protein: CASRLQGDYGYTF.

Details on this clonotype: A much larger clone lies one base from this, so it may be a read error. V gene TRBV20-1 combines with J gene TRBJ2-2, with D hard to call. This CDR3 has 12 amino acids. Germline assignment: CDR1 DFQATT and CDR2 SNEGSKA (reference sequence). V was trimmed by 1 base and J by 1 base, leaving 1 base between them. DNA for the CDR3: TGCAGTGCTAGAGGGAACACCGGGGAGCTGTTTTTT. Encoded protein: CSARGNTGELFF.

The J gene is TRBJ1-4, the V gene TRBV29-1, with D unresolved. Germline V CDR1 and CDR2: SQVTM, ANQGSEA. This CDR3 is built from 12 residues. The V end was cut by 3 bases, the J end by 7 bases, with 9 bases between. CDR3 in amino acids: CSVEIGSEKLFF. The CDR3 DNA follows: TGCAGCGTTGAGATAGGGAGTGAAAAACTGTTTTTT.

The chain has TRBV5-1 and TRBJ2-1; a possible D gene is TRBD1 (5 bases). CDR1 is SGHRS, CDR2 YFSETQ, per germline. V lost 0 bases to trimming and J lost 4 bases, with 17 bases between them. This CDR3 is built from 17 residues. The CDR3 sequence is CASSLELRGSVYNEQFF. CDR3 nucleotide sequence: TGCGCCAGCAGCTTGGAGTTAAGGGGTTCGGTTTACAATGAGCAGTTCTTC.

This clonotype showed up many times. The rearrangement links TRBV27 to TRBJ2-1, with TRBD2 identical over 10 bases. CDR1 is MNHEY, CDR2 SMNVEV, per germline (reference sequence). V gave up 6 bases and J gave up 5 bases; unmatched junction bases: 13. The CDR3 covers 17 residues. As DNA, the CDR3 is TGTGCCAGCAGGCTTCAAAGCCGACTAGCGGGTAACAATGAGCAGTTCTTC. Translated: CASRLQSRLAGNNEQFF.

Remarks on this clonotype: A much larger clone sits a single nucleotide away, making a read error possible. This sequence joins TRBV29-1 and TRBJ2-7; D perhaps matches TRBD2 (5 bases). CDR1 SQVTM and CDR2 ANQGSEA come from the germline V gene. This CDR3 contains 12 residues. With 3 bases removed from V and 6 bases from J, the gap between germline ends came to 12 bases. CDR3 nucleotides: TGCAGCGTTGACAATCGGGCGGGCGAGCAGTACGTC. It yields the protein CSVDNRAGEQYV.

The chain links TRBV4-2 to TRBJ2-7; D might be TRBD1 or TRBD2, each matching 5 bases. CDR1 and CDR2 (germline): LGHNA, YNFKEQ. The CDR3 has 16 residues. Trimming took 0 bases from V and 0 from J, leaving 12 bases between them. CDR3 nucleotide sequence: TGTGCCAGCAGCCAAGATTTAGGGACGGACTCCTACGAGCAGTACTTC. Translated, it gives CASSQDLGTDSYEQYF.